Each of the 25 T cell receptor beta chains below was sequenced from the same sample in a study of blood T cell repertoires in COVID-19. The method was immunoSEQ multiplex PCR; TCRdb's version includes in-frame clones alone and lacks a portion of them. This sample has about 160,000 clones, with about 85% found just once. Sample: peripheral blood. These receptors originate from a woman in her fifties or sixties with COVID-19, enrolled during active disease.

The CDR3 DNA is TGTGCCACGCATGGTTCCAGAATCACCGGGGAGCTGTTTTTT. Amino acids: CATHGSRITGELFF. The V and J genes are TRBV19 and TRBJ2-2, with unresolved D. V shed 10 bases and J shed 4 bases, with 16 bases lying between them. This CDR3 spans 14 amino acids. CDR1 is LNHDA and CDR2 is SQIVND in the germline V gene (reference sequence).

The CDR3 spells CASSVSGGEKLFF. In nucleotides, the CDR3 is TGTGCCAGCAGCGTAAGCGGGGGTGAAAAACTGTTTTTT. The rearrangement uses TRBV9 and TRBJ1-4; TRBD1 might be the D (5 bases). The germline CDR1 and CDR2 sequences are SGDLS and YYNGEE. This CDR3 has 13 residues. V was pared by 1 base and J by 7 bases, with 8 bases between.

The gene calls are TRBV2 and TRBJ1-6, with 7 bases identical to TRBD1. The CDR3 has 14 amino acids. The J segment lost 6 bases and the V segment lost 5 bases, leaving 4 bases of the junction unmatched. CDR1 and CDR2 (germline): SNHLY, FYNNEI. CDR3 residues: CASSPGQFNSPLHF. The DNA for the CDR3 is TGTGCCAGCAGTCCGGGACAGTTTAATTCACCCCTCCACTTT.

The chain combines TRBV19 with TRBJ1-4; 9 bases fit TRBD1. The CDR3 sequence is 15 residues long. V shed 6 bases and J 4 bases; nucleotides not matched to a gene: 6. CDR1 and CDR2 from the germline V gene are LNHDA and SQIVND (reference sequence). The chain's CDR3 is CASSIQGAVNEKLFF. The CDR3 region has the DNA TGTGCCAGTAGCATACAGGGGGCCGTTAATGAAAAACTGTTTTTT.

The V call is TRBV10-3, the J call TRBJ2-6; unclear D gene. The germline CDR1 and CDR2 sequences are ENHRY and SYGVKD. V shed 4 bases and J shed 3 bases, with 7 bases lying between them. CDR3 length: 14 residues. The chain's CDR3 is CAISASLGANVLTF. The CDR3 DNA sequence: TGTGCCATCAGTGCGTCACTTGGGGCCAACGTCCTGACTTTC.

The V gene is TRBV2, the J gene TRBJ1-5, with unresolved D. Deletions cut 6 bases from V and 0 bases from J, with 12 bases between. CDR3 length: 15 residues. Germline assignment: CDR1 SNHLY and CDR2 FYNNEI. The CDR3: CASSLRLYSNQPQHF. The CDR3 DNA reads TGTGCCAGCAGCCTCAGACTATATAGCAATCAGCCCCAGCATTTT.

The rearrangement links TRBV2 to TRBJ2-1; 8 bases agree with TRBD2. J was trimmed by 4 bases and V by 6 bases; bases with no gene match: 8. The germline CDR1 and CDR2 sequences are SNHLY and FYNNEI. This CDR3 region has 15 residues. The CDR3 sequence is CASSESLAGYNEQFF. The CDR3 DNA is TGTGCCAGCAGCGAAAGCCTAGCGGGTTACAATGAGCAGTTCTTC.

The chain couples TRBV11-1 to TRBJ2-7; TRBD2 matches at 15 bases. CDR3 length equals 14 residues. V shed 3 bases, J shed 6 bases, and the junction held 0 bases outside the gene matches. CDR1 is SGHAT and CDR2 is FQDESV in the germline V gene (reference sequence). CDR3 in amino acids: CASSLGLAGGEQYF. DNA for the CDR3: TGTGCCAGCAGCTTGGGACTAGCGGGGGGCGAGCAGTACTTC.

This clone was counted only a few times. The rearrangement links TRBV4-2 to TRBJ1-4; the match to TRBD1 covers 7 bases. After removal of 2 bases from V and 9 bases from J, the junction contained 15 bases not matched to a gene. The CDR3 runs to 17 residues. Looked up from germline, CDR1 is LGHNA and CDR2 is YNFKEQ. CDR3 DNA sequence: TGTGCCAGCAGCCAAAAGACCGGGACAGCCAATGATAAAAAACTGTTTTTT. Residues: CASSQKTGTANDKKLFF.

The V gene is TRBV5-1, the J gene TRBJ2-1; unclear D gene. Trimming stripped 0 bases from V and 0 bases from J, with 7 bases between. Germline CDR1 is SGHRS and CDR2 is YFSETQ. The CDR3 extends over 15 amino acids. CDR3 bases: TGCGCCAGCAGCTTGGAACAGTCCTCCTACAATGAGCAGTTCTTC. Translated, it gives CASSLEQSSYNEQFF.

CDR3 in DNA: TGTGCCAGCAGCAAAGGGGACAGGGCAGACACTGAAGCTTTCTTT. This gives the protein CASSKGDRADTEAFF. The chain joins TRBV21-1 to TRBJ1-1; the table's D call of TRBD1 was not tested on the DNA. TRBV21-1 is a known pseudogene. The CDR3 has 15 residues.

The chain employs TRBV6-5 and TRBJ1-2; D uncertain. Germline assignment: CDR1 MNHEY and CDR2 SVGAGI. This CDR3 spans 12 amino acids. V was pared by 5 bases and J by 7 bases, with 11 bases between. The CDR3 loop is CASSTSEAGYTF. DNA for the CDR3: TGTGCCAGCAGTACGTCAGAGGCTGGCTACACCTTC.

This clone showed up just a few times. V usage is TRBV19 and J usage is TRBJ2-7; 7 bases align to TRBD2. Germline V CDR1 and CDR2: LNHDA, SQIVND (reference sequence). V lost 4 bases, J lost 7 bases, and 16 bases stayed unmatched. The CDR3 consists of 16 residues. The CDR3 sequence: CASSRGGAGNPREQYF. As DNA, the CDR3 is TGTGCCAGTAGTAGGGGAGGAGCGGGAAACCCTAGGGAGCAGTACTTC. Variable domain in full (rest from reference TRBV19 and TRBJ2-7): DGGITQSPKYLFRKEGQNVTLSCEQNLNHDAMYWYRQDPGQGLRLIYYSQIVNDFQKGDIAEGYSVSREKKESFPLTVTSAQKNPTAFYLCASSRGGAGNPREQYFGPGTRLTVT.

Worth noting for this clone: A read error may account for a junction end that differs from germline. The genes are TRBV7-7 and TRBJ2-1; unclear D gene. The CDR3 spans 13 residues. The germline V gene encodes CDR1 SSHAT and CDR2 FNYEAQ (reference sequence). The CDR3 nucleotides read TGTGCTAGCAGCTTAGGGCATTACAATGAGCAGTTCTTC. Its translation: CASSLGHYNEQFF.

This clone was seen only a few times. The gene calls are TRBV24-1 and TRBJ2-5; 8 bases align to TRBD2. Germline V gene lookup returns CDR1 KGHDR and CDR2 SFDVKD. V trimming: 0 bases; J trimming: 5 bases; junction bases outside the gene matches: 4. CDR3 size: 15 residues. CDR3 sequence: CATSDLQASGETQYF. CDR3 nucleotide sequence: TGTGCCACCAGTGATTTGCAGGCTAGCGGGGAGACCCAGTACTTC.

This clone was seen a single time. The rearrangement uses TRBV29-1 and TRBJ2-3; 7 positions agree with TRBD1. After removal of 0 bases from V and 0 bases from J, the junction contained 9 bases not matched to a gene. CDR1 SQVTM and CDR2 ANQGSEA come from the germline V gene. The CDR3 totals 17 residues. The CDR3 DNA sequence: TGCAGCGTTGAAGATCCCCGGACAGGAGATAGCACAGATACGCAGTATTTT. The encoded protein is CSVEDPRTGDSTDTQYF.

The V call is TRBV2, the J call TRBJ2-2, with TRBD1 matching 7 bases. V was pared by 5 bases and J by 1 base, with 4 bases of the junction left unmatched. The CDR3 totals 15 residues. Germline lookup yields CDR1 SNHLY and CDR2 FYNNEI. CDR3 nucleotide sequence: TGTGCCAGCAGTTCCGGGACAGTGAACACCGGGGAGCTGTTTTTT. Encoded protein: CASSSGTVNTGELFF.

V gene TRBV5-1 combines with J gene TRBJ1-1; D is possibly TRBD1 (6 bases). The germline V gene encodes CDR1 SGHRS and CDR2 YFSETQ. V was shortened by 4 bases and J by 0 bases, with 10 bases between the two germline ends. This CDR3 contains 14 residues. The CDR3 reads CASSTGTLNTEAFF. CDR3 in DNA: TGCGCCAGCAGCACCGGGACACTGAACACTGAAGCTTTCTTT.

The chain uses TRBV5-1 and TRBJ1-1; D may be TRBD1 (6 bases). With 5 bases removed from V and 7 bases from J, the gap between germline ends came to 21 bases. The CDR3 runs 15 residues. CDR1 and CDR2 (germline): SGHRS, YFSETQ. CDR3 residues: CASRGGIGGESEAFF. For the CDR3, the DNA is TGCGCCAGCAGGGGAGGGATAGGGGGTGAGAGTGAAGCTTTCTTT.

This CDR3 reads CASSPPGRFQETQYF. For the CDR3, the DNA is TGTGCCAGCTCACCACCCGGTCGGTTCCAAGAGACCCAGTACTTC. The rearrangement uses TRBV18 and TRBJ2-5; no clear D. CDR1 is KGHSH, CDR2 LQKENI, per germline. Trimming removed 0 bases from V and 1 base from J, with 9 bases in between. The CDR3 contains 15 residues. Drawing the rest from reference TRBV18 and TRBJ2-5, the complete variable domain is NAGVMQNPRHLVRRRGQEARLRCSPMKGHSHVYWYRQLPEEGLKFMVYLQKENIIDESGMPKERFSAEFPKEGPSILRIQQVVRGDSAAYFCASSPPGRFQETQYFGPGTRLLVL.

The V gene is TRBV6-5, the J gene TRBJ1-2; D remains ambiguous. The CDR3 is 14 residues long. Per germline, CDR1 MNHEY and CDR2 SVGAGI. The V end was cut by 5 bases, the J end by 8 bases, with 18 bases between. CDR3 nucleotides: TGTGCCAGCAGTCAGGAGGGCGCGGGAGGCGGCTACACCTTC. Its translation is CASSQEGAGGGYTF.

The rearrangement links TRBV10-1 to TRBJ2-7; possible D gene TRBD2, 7 bases. Germline V gene sequence: CDR1 WNHNN, CDR2 SYGVQD (reference sequence). The CDR3 has 14 residues. V was shortened by 0 bases and J by 2 bases, with 8 bases between the two germline ends. CDR3 nucleotide sequence: TGCGCCAGCAGTGAGTCAGGGGGGGCCTACGAGCAGTACTTC. Its translation: CASSESGGAYEQYF.

This chain links TRBV25-1 with TRBJ1-1; D remains ambiguous. The CDR3 covers 14 residues. Germline CDR1 reads MGHDK; CDR2 reads SYGVNS. Trimming cost V 2 bases and J 5 bases, with 12 bases left between them. CDR3 residues: CASSESGLETEAFF. CDR3 nucleotides: TGTGCCAGCAGTGAAAGTGGACTAGAAACTGAAGCTTTCTTT.

The V and J genes are TRBV25-1 and TRBJ2-7, with D tentatively TRBD1 (5 bases). V was trimmed by 2 bases and J by 2 bases, leaving 7 bases between them. CDR1 MGHDK and CDR2 SYGVNS come from the germline V gene. The CDR3 covers 13 residues. The CDR3 sequence: CASSETGAYEQYF. The DNA of the CDR3 is TGTGCCAGCAGTGAAACAGGTGCCTACGAGCAGTACTTC.

This chain links TRBV6-1 with TRBJ1-5; TRBD1 might be the D (5 bases). The CDR3 contains 12 residues. Per the germline V gene, CDR1 is MNHNS and CDR2 is SASEGT. V gave up 3 bases and J gave up 6 bases, with 6 bases separating them. CDR3 sequence (DNA): TGTGCCAGCAGTGAGGGGCCTCAGCCCCAGCATTTT. Encoded protein: CASSEGPQPQHF.